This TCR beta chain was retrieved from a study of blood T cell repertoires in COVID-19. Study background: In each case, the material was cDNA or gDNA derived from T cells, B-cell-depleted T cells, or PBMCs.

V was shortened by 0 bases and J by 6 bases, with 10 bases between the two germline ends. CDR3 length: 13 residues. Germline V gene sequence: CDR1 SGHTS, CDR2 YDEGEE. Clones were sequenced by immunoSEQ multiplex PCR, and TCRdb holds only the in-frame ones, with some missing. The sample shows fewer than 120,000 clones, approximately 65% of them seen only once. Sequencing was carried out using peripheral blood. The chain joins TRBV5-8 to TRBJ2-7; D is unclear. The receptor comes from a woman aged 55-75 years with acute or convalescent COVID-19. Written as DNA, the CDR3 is TGTGCCAGCAGCTTGGCTCAACTTGGCGAGCAGTACTTC. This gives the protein CASSLAQLGEQYF.